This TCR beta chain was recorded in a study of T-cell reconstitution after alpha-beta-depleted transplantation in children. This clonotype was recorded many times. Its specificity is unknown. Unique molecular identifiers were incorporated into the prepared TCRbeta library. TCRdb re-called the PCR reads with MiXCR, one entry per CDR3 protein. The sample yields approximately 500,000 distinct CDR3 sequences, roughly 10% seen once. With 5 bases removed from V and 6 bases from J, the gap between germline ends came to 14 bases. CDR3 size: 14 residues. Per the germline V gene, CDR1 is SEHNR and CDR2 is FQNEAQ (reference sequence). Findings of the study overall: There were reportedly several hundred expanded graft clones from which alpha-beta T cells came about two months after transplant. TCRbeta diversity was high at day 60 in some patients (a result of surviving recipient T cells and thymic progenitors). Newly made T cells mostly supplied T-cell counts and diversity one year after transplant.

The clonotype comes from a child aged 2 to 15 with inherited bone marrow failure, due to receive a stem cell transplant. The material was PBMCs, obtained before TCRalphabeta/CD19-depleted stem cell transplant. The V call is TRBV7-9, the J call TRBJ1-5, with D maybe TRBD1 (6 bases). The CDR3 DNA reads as TGTGCCAGCAGCCCCTCGACAGGATCTCAGCCCCAGCATTTT. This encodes CASSPSTGSQPQHF.